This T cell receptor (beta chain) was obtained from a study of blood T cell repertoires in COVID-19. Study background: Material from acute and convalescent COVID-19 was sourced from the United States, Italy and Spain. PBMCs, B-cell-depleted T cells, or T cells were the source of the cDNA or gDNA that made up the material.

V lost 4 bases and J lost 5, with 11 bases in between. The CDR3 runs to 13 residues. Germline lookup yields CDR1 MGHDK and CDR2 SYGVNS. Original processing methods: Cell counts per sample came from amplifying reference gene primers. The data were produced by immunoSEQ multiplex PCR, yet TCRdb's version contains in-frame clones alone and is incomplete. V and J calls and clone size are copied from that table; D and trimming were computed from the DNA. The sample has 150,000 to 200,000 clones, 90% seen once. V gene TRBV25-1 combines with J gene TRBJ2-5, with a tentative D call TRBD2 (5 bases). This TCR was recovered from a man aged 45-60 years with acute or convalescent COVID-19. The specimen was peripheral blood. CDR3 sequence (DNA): TGTGCCAGCAGTGTAGGACTCCACGAGACCCAGTACTTC. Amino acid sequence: CASSVGLHETQYF.